This is a list of T cell receptor beta chains from one sample in a study of T cell responses to AZD1222 COVID-19 vaccine. The repertoire was sequenced with immunoSEQ multiplex PCR; TCRdb's copy has only in-frame clones and lacks some. The table records roughly 140,000 clones, over 75% of them present only once. The sample in question was peripheral blood, obtained on day 0 of AZD1222 vaccination. The source is an adult in good health. CDR3s include the opening cysteine and the closing phenylalanine or tryptophan. D genes are given only for firm matches. Size tells how often a clone was seen (once, few, many) or the class of an expanded clone, and some rows leave it out.

d_call,j_call,clone_size,v_call,cdr3_nt,cdr3_aa
-,TRBJ1-1,-,TRBV6-5,TGTGCCAGCAGTTATGGGGGCAGAGATGAAGCTTTCTTT,CASSYGGRDEAFF
-,TRBJ1-2,-,TRBV6-5,TGTGCCAGCAGGCCGTACATAGGAGCCAACTATGGCTACACCTTC,CASRPYIGANYGYTF
TRBD1,TRBJ2-7,-,TRBV5-1,TGCGCCAGCAGCGACGGACAGGTCGACGAGCAGTACTTC,CASSDGQVDEQYF
TRBD1,TRBJ2-7,-,TRBV19,TGTGCCAGTAGTCAACCGGGACAGGGAGCCTCCTACGAGCAGTACTTC,CASSQPGQGASYEQYF
-,TRBJ2-2,-,TRBV20-1,TGCAGTGCTAGTACCAGTTACAACACCGGGGAGCTGTTTTTT,CSASTSYNTGELFF
TRBD2,TRBJ2-3,-,TRBV7-2,TGTGCCAGCAGCTCGGGACTAGCGGGAGCAATTACAGATACGCAGTATTTT,CASSSGLAGAITDTQYF
-,TRBJ2-7,-,TRBV4-1,TGCGCCAGCAGCCAGTCTGGTCCGTACGAGCAGTACTTC,CASSQSGPYEQYF
-,TRBJ1-4,-,TRBV30,TGTGCCTGGAGTGTAATGGTGATTCTGGGCCGATCAGCAACTAATGAAAAACTGTTTTTT,CAWSVMVILGRSATNEKLFF
TRBD1,TRBJ2-7,-,TRBV19,TGTGCCAGTAGTTCCCTCGGGACAGACCTTTCCGCCGAGCAGTACTTC,CASSSLGTDLSAEQYF
TRBD2,TRBJ2-7,-,TRBV7-8,TGTGCCAGCAGCTTCACCGGGACTATCTCCTCCTACGAGCAGTACTTC,CASSFTGTISSYEQYF
-,TRBJ2-2,-,TRBV29-1,TGCAGCGTTGAGTCAGGGGACACCGGGGAGCTGTTTTTT,CSVESGDTGELFF
-,TRBJ1-2,-,TRBV27,TGTGCCAGCAGTTTAGCCAGGGTGGGAGGCTACACCTTC,CASSLARVGGYTF
-,TRBJ2-2,-,TRBV14,TGTGCCAGCAGCCAACAGGGTGCCACCGGGGAGCTGTTTTTT,CASSQQGATGELFF
-,TRBJ2-1,-,TRBV25-1,TGTGCCAGCAGTGAGCCCTCCGTTTACAATGAGCAGTTCTTC,CASSEPSVYNEQFF
-,TRBJ1-2,-,TRBV3-1/TRBV3-2,TGTGCCAGCAGCCAAGATCCCGGGTTCCGCTATGGCTACACCTTC,CASSQDPGFRYGYTF
-,TRBJ1-2,-,TRBV3-1/TRBV3-2,TGTGCCAGCAGCACTTTGGGGCAGCCTAACTATGGCTACACCTTC,CASSTLGQPNYGYTF
-,TRBJ2-1,-,TRBV4-3,TGCGCCAGCAGCCAGAGCCTAGCTTACAATGAGCAGTTCTTC,CASSQSLAYNEQFF
-,TRBJ1-5,once,TRBV19,TGTGCCAGTAGTGTATCGTGGGGGGATAGCAATCAGCCCCAGCATTTT,CASSVSWGDSNQPQHF
-,TRBJ2-1,once,TRBV27,TGTGCCAGCAGTCCTGGAGGGGGGTACAATGAGCAGTTCTTC,CASSPGGGYNEQFF
-,TRBJ1-3,many,TRBV27,TGTGCCAGCAGTTTATCGCCAGGGGCTGGAAACACCATATATTTT,CASSLSPGAGNTIYF
-,TRBJ1-1,-,TRBV28,TGTGCCAGCAGTCCCGCCGCGGAGGTGAACACTGAAGCTTTCTTT,CASSPAAEVNTEAFF
-,TRBJ1-5,once,TRBV7-2,TGTGCCAGCAGCTTAAATGGAGTGGGGGGCGCAGGCAATCAGCCCCAGCATTTT,CASSLNGVGGAGNQPQHF
TRBD2,TRBJ2-3,-,TRBV5-1,TGCGCCAGCAGCCTCGGGACTAGGGTCCCAGATACGCAGTATTTT,CASSLGTRVPDTQYF
TRBD2,TRBJ2-1,once,TRBV2,TGTGCCAGCCGGTCGGGCGGGACTACCTACAATGAGCAGTTCTTC,CASRSGGTTYNEQFF
TRBD1,TRBJ2-5,-,TRBV5-1,TGCGCCAGCAGCCCCTTTAAGGGGGCGGGAGAGACCCAGTACTTC,CASSPFKGAGETQYF
-,TRBJ2-2,-,TRBV2,TGTGCCAGCAGTGAATTGATACCGAACACCGGGGAGCTGTTTTTT,CASSELIPNTGELFF
TRBD2,TRBJ2-6,once,TRBV27,TGTGCCAGCAGTCCGCGAGGACTAGCTGGGGCCAACGTCCTGACTTTC,CASSPRGLAGANVLTF
-,TRBJ2-7,-,TRBV7-2,TGTGCCAGCAGCTTAGTTCTCGTGGACGAGCAGTACTTC,CASSLVLVDEQYF